This entry concerns a single T cell receptor beta chain. What it recognizes is unknown. This entry is derived from a study of CD4+ T cells in melanoma. Study-wide results and limits: In melanoma, neoantigen-specific CD4+ T cells reportedly differed in differentiation state. A reported correlation linked neoantigen-specific CD4+ T cells to CD8+, macrophage and B cell function.

The germline gives CDR1 SGHRS, CDR2 YFSETQ. V gave up 6 bases and J gave up 0 bases; unmatched junction bases: 9. CDR3 length: 16 residues. Profiling relied on immunoSEQ multiplex PCR, and the TCRdb table lists in-frame clones only, not all of them. Of roughly 10,000 clones listed, approximately 74% are singletons. This chain links TRBV5-1 with TRBJ2-5; 9 bases match TRBD2. The sample consisted of cells from a culture (not recorded whether cultured in vitro). This clonotype was sampled from a human donor with melanoma. CDR3: CASTRGTSQNQETQYF. The DNA for the CDR3 is TGCGCCAGCACCCGGGGGACTAGCCAGAACCAAGAGACCCAGTACTTC.